The T cell receptor beta chain under discussion was sequenced for a study of cytomegalovirus exposure and HLA in healthy donors. Study information: The early release's HLA-typed donors yielded some 85 million unique TCRs. The study, taken as a whole, reports: A later analysis linked a missense DCLRE1C variant to TCR beta V- and J-gene trimming. Both high specificity and high sensitivity reportedly marked the classifier's diagnosis of cytomegalovirus status. Sequencing depth roughly uniform across donors was assumed in presence/absence analyses.

Primers for the PCR totalled 60 Vbeta and 13 Jbeta. Sequencing was performed with immunoSEQ multiplex PCR; in TCRdb, only in-frame clones are kept and a portion is missing. The sample lists 120,000 to 150,000 clones, 70% to 90% occurring once. The ends were cut back, 2 bases at V and 0 bases at J, with 6 bases in the middle. CDR1 MNHEY and CDR2 SMNVEV come from the germline V gene (reference sequence). CDR3 length: 14 residues. Concerning this clone itself: Antigen unknown.

Sequenced: PBMCs. The sequence derives from a woman aged 40 to 50 in good health and CMV-seropositive. The genes are TRBV27 and TRBJ2-3; unclear D gene. This CDR3 is CASSLVASTDTQYF. In DNA form, the CDR3 reads TGTGCCAGCAGTTTAGTGGCTAGCACAGATACGCAGTATTTT.